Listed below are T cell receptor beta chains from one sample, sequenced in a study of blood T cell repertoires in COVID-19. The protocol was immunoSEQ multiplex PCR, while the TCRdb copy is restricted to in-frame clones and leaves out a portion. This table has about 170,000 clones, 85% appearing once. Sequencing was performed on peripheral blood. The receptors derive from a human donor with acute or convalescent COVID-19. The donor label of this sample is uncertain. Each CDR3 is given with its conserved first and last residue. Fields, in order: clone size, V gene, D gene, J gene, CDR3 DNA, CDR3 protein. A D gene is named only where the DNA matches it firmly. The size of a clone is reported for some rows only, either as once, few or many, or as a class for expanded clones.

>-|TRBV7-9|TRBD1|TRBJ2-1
TGTGCCAGCAGCTTAGGGCAGGGGACAGGAGACAATGAGCAGTTCTTC
CASSLGQGTGDNEQFF
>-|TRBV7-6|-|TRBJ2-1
TGTGCCAGCAGCTTAGCGGGGCAGTCCTACAATGAGCAGTTCTTC
CASSLAGQSYNEQFF
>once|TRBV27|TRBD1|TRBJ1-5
TGTGCCAGCAGTCCCGACAGGGCCCATCGGCCCCAGCATTTT
CASSPDRAHRPQHF
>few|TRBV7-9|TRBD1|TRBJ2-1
TGTGCCAGCAGCTTGGACAGGGCGATCTACAATGAGCAGTTCTTC
CASSLDRAIYNEQFF
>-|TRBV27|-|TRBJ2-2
TGTGCCAGCAAGCAAGCGGGTCACGGGGAGCTGTTTTTT
CASKQAGHGELFF
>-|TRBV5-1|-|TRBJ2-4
TGCGCCAGCAGCTTGGGTATGGGCGGGAACGACATTCAGTACTTC
CASSLGMGGNDIQYF
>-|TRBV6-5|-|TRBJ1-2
TGTGCCAGCGGGGACTCTTACTATGGCTACACCTTC
CASGDSYYGYTF
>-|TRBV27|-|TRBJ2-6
TGTGCCAGCAGTCGCGACGTGCGACTGTCCTCTGGGGCCAACGTCCTGACTTTC
CASSRDVRLSSGANVLTF
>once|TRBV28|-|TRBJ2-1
TGTGCCAGCAGTTTGTTAACGACTGGACAGTTCTTC
CASSLLTTGQFF
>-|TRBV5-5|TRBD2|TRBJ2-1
TGTGCCAGCAGCTTATACCCGGGACTAGCCTATGAGCAGTTCTTC
CASSLYPGLAYEQFF
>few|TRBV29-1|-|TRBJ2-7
TGCAGCGTTGAAGCCGAGGGGGTAAGGCGATTC
CSVEAEGVRRF
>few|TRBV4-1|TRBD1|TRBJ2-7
TGCGCCAGCAGCCAAGGGTTCCCGGGACAGGGTAGGTCCTACGAGCAGTACTTC
CASSQGFPGQGRSYEQYF
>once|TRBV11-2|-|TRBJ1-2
TGTGCCAGCATCATTGGGGTAGGAGGCTATGGCTACACCTTC
CASIIGVGGYGYTF
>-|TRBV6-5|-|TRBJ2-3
TGTGCCAGCTATAAGGGGTTCCTTAGCACAGATACGCAGTATTTT
CASYKGFLSTDTQYF
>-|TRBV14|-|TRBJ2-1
TGTGCCAGCAGCCAACCACCGGGGTTGTCTCACAATGAGCAGTTCTTC
CASSQPPGLSHNEQFF
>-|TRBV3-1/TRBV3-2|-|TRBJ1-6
TGTGCCAGCAGCCAAAAACAAGGGGTGGGCAATTCACCCCTCCACTTT
CASSQKQGVGNSPLHF
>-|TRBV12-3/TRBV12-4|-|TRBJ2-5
TGTGCCAGCAGTATTCCTCCGCAAGAGACCCAGTACTTC
CASSIPPQETQYF
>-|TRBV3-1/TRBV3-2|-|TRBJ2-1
TGTGCCAGCAGCCAAGTGATACTACGAAGAGACAATGAGCAGTTCTTC
CASSQVILRRDNEQFF